The next 23 T cell receptor beta chains were all read from a single sample in a study of cytomegalovirus exposure and HLA in healthy donors. Amplification used 60 Vbeta primers and 13 Jbeta primers. The data were produced by immunoSEQ multiplex PCR, yet TCRdb's version contains in-frame clones alone and is incomplete. Of approximately 200,000 clones listed, roughly four fifths are singletons. Material: PBMCs. The receptor set was obtained from a woman aged 18 to 35 in good health and CMV-seropositive.

The chain employs TRBV2 and TRBJ1-6; no reliable D call. The V gene lost 2 bases and the J gene lost 10 bases, with 15 bases spanning the gap. From germline, CDR1 is SNHLY and CDR2 FYNNEI. CDR3 length: 15 amino acids. The CDR3 loop reads CASSESMAYRSPLHF. The CDR3, as DNA: TGTGCCAGCAGTGAAAGTATGGCTTATCGATCACCCCTCCACTTT.

This chain connects TRBV9 to TRBJ2-1; 8 bases are shared with TRBD2. V trimming: 0 bases; J trimming: 8 bases; junction bases outside the gene matches: 7. Germline V gene sequence: CDR1 SGDLS, CDR2 YYNGEE. The CDR3 consists of 15 residues. In nucleotides, the CDR3 is TGTGCCAGCAGCGTAGGGACTAGCTCCTCGGATGAGCAGTTCTTC. Residues: CASSVGTSSSDEQFF.

This rearrangement joins TRBV5-1 to TRBJ2-1, with 9 bases fitting TRBD2. Germline CDR1 reads SGHRS; CDR2 reads YFSETQ. This CDR3 spans 17 amino acids. The trim removed 0 bases at V and 6 bases at J, leaving 10 bases unmatched. The CDR3 loop is CASSLVGSGGRANEQFF. In DNA form, the CDR3 reads TGCGCCAGCAGCTTGGTGGGTAGCGGGGGTCGTGCCAATGAGCAGTTCTTC.

The chain recombines TRBV10-3 with TRBJ1-5; 8 bases are shared with TRBD1. The CDR3 is 13 amino acids. Germline loops: CDR1 ENHRY, CDR2 SYGVKD. The V and J ends lost 2 bases and 6 bases, in that order; junction bases with no gene match: 0. The CDR3 DNA reads TGTGCCATCAGTGAGGGACAGGGTCAGCCCCAGCATTTT. It specifies CAISEGQGQPQHF.

As for this clone: Mismatch with germline at one junction end may stem from a read error. This chain uses TRBV6-1 with TRBJ2-4; 7 nucleotides agree with TRBD1. The CDR3 is 14 amino acids. Germline CDR1 is MNHNS and CDR2 is SASEGT. The CDR3, as DNA: TGTGCCAGCAGTAGGTCTCAGGGGGAAAACAGTCAGTACTTC. Its translation: CASSRSQGENSQYF.

The V gene is TRBV7-9, the J gene TRBJ2-5; possible D gene TRBD1, 6 bases. Trimming pared 6 bases from V and 5 bases from J, leaving 13 bases between. The CDR3 runs 13 residues. Germline V gene data show CDR1 as SEHNR and CDR2 as FQNEAQ (reference sequence). The CDR3 DNA is TGTGCCAGCAGTACCAGGGGTAGTGAGACCCAGTACTTC. It codes for CASSTRGSETQYF.

This clone was detected a few times. The chain employs TRBV5-1 and TRBJ1-1, with a possible D match to TRBD1 (6 bases). Between the trimmed V and J ends, which lost 4 bases and 1 base, there was a span of 20 bases. The CDR3 consists of 17 residues. Per germline, CDR1 SGHRS and CDR2 YFSETQ. CDR3 sequence reads: CASSPPTGTTKNTEAFF. CDR3 coding DNA: TGCGCCAGCAGCCCCCCCACGGGGACAACAAAGAACACTGAAGCTTTCTTT.

CDR3 nucleotide sequence: TGCGCCAGTCGGGACAGGGAAGGGGGGAACACTGAAGCTTTCTTT. Protein: CASRDREGGNTEAFF. This sequence joins TRBV23-1 and TRBJ1-1; TRBD1 matches 9 bases. TRBV23-1 is recorded as an ORF, its role being uncertain. Germline trimming cut 9 bases from V and 1 base from J; bases unmatched to any gene: 9. The CDR3 contains 15 residues.

This clone was detected once. V usage is TRBV30 and J usage is TRBJ2-7; D might be TRBD2 (6 bases). Germline V CDR1 and CDR2: GTSNPN, SVGIG (reference sequence). V was cut by 2 bases and J by 5 bases, with 16 bases left in between. The CDR3 is 14 residues long. DNA for the CDR3: TGTGCCTGGAGTCCCGGGAGCAATGGGAACGAGCAGTACGTC. As protein: CAWSPGSNGNEQYV.

This clone has a single count. The CDR3 DNA follows: TGTGCCAGCAGTAAAAGGGAGGGGCAGCCCCAGCATTTT. The encoded protein is CASSKREGQPQHF. The rearrangement joins TRBV7-9 to TRBJ1-5, with D perhaps matching TRBD1 (5 bases). The germline V gene encodes CDR1 SEHNR and CDR2 FQNEAQ (reference sequence). There are 13 residues in the CDR3. V lost 6 bases and J lost 7, with 13 bases in between.

This clone was observed a few times. The chain recombines TRBV6-1 with TRBJ2-7; tentatively, D is TRBD2 (6 bases). From germline, CDR1 is MNHNS and CDR2 SASEGT. V lost 6 bases and J 4 bases, leaving 19 bases between the germline ends. The CDR3 loop spans 15 amino acids. For the CDR3, the DNA is TGTGCCAGCAGCCTATACTTGGACGGAGGGTACGAGCAGTACGTC. Translated: CASSLYLDGGYEQYV.

The CDR3 region is CSVNRGNTGELFF. For the CDR3, the DNA is TGCAGCGTTAACCGAGGAAACACCGGGGAGCTGTTTTTT. This chain joins TRBV29-1 and TRBJ2-2; no firm D call. Trimming pared 5 bases from V and 2 bases from J, leaving 9 bases between. CDR1 SQVTM and CDR2 ANQGSEA come from the germline V gene. This CDR3 has 13 residues.

CDR3 sequence reads: CATLDRGESPLHF. DNA of the CDR3: TGCGCCACGTTGGACAGGGGTGAATCACCCCTCCACTTT. V and J are TRBV10-2 and TRBJ1-6; 9 nucleotides line up with TRBD1. The CDR3 extends over 13 amino acids. Per the germline V gene, CDR1 is WSHSY and CDR2 is SAAADI. Trimming at V came to 10 bases and at J to 10 bases, leaving 8 bases not matched to a gene.

CDR3 sequence reads: CASSSGTGPRGGETQYF. The CDR3, as DNA: TGTGCCAGTAGTTCAGGAACCGGGCCTCGCGGGGGAGAGACCCAGTACTTC. This sequence joins TRBV19 and TRBJ2-5; 7 positions match TRBD2. The CDR3 extends over 17 amino acids. Germline V gene data show CDR1 as LNHDA and CDR2 as SQIVND (reference sequence). The J segment lost 4 bases and the V segment lost 5 bases, leaving 16 bases of the junction unmatched.

Turning to this clone: A junction boundary mismatches the germline segment, possibly from a read error. The chain couples TRBV25-1 to TRBJ2-7; TRBD2 aligns across 12 bases. The CDR3 covers 12 residues. CDR1 is MGHDK and CDR2 is SYGVNS in the germline V gene. The CDR3 loop reads CASRQASGGALF. Written as DNA, the CDR3 is TGTGCCAGCCGCCAGGCTAGCGGGGGGGCTTTATTC.

This clone was seen a handful of times. The chain combines TRBV7-2 with TRBJ2-7, with a weak D call TRBD2 (6 bases). With 1 base removed from V and 7 bases from J, the gap between germline ends came to 17 bases. The CDR3 extends over 15 amino acids. Germline V gene sequence: CDR1 SGHTA, CDR2 FQGNSA. The CDR3 nucleotides are TGTGCCAGCAGCTTAGTCAGCGGGCCCGGGGCTGAGCAGTACTTC. Protein product: CASSLVSGPGAEQYF.

The chain recombines TRBV27 with TRBJ2-7, with 9 bases identical to TRBD1. V lost 3 bases, J lost 5 bases, and 8 bases stayed unmatched. The CDR3 extends over 15 amino acids. The V gene's germline CDR1 is MNHEY and CDR2 SMNVEV (reference sequence). CDR3: CASSFGTGSIHEQYF. The CDR3 DNA reads as TGTGCCAGCAGTTTTGGGACAGGGAGTATCCACGAGCAGTACTTC.

V gene TRBV14 combines with J gene TRBJ2-5; 9 nucleotides match TRBD2. The CDR3 totals 16 residues. Trimming took 4 bases from V and 1 from J; bases not matched to a gene: 7. Germline CDR1 is SGHDN and CDR2 is FVKESK. The CDR3 loop reads CASSRLGLAAQETQYF. CDR3 nucleotide sequence: TGTGCCAGCAGCCGCCTGGGACTAGCAGCCCAAGAGACCCAGTACTTC.

The V gene is TRBV7-9, the J gene TRBJ2-7, with 8 bases aligning to TRBD1. Trimming at V came to 3 bases and at J to 6 bases, leaving 1 base not matched to a gene. The CDR3 totals 12 residues. Germline V gene lookup returns CDR1 SEHNR and CDR2 FQNEAQ (reference sequence). The CDR3 loop reads CASSFDRGEQYF. DNA of the CDR3: TGTGCCAGCAGCTTTGACAGGGGCGAGCAGTACTTC.

The chain combines TRBV5-6 with TRBJ2-2; D possibly corresponds to TRBD2 (5 bases). The germline V gene has CDR1 SGHDT and CDR2 YYEEEE. The V gene lost 2 bases and the J gene lost 0 bases, with 8 bases spanning the gap. The CDR3 spans 15 residues. DNA of the CDR3: TGTGCCAGCAGCTTAGTCGGGGCGAACACCGGGGAGCTGTTTTTT. Translating it yields CASSLVGANTGELFF.

This clone is a singleton in its sample. The rearrangement joins TRBV4-1 to TRBJ2-1, with TRBD1 as a possible D gene (5 bases). Deletions cut 4 bases from V and 4 bases from J, with 11 bases between. The germline V gene encodes CDR1 MGHRA and CDR2 YSYEKL. The CDR3 covers 14 residues. The CDR3 sequence: CASSRIQEYNEQFF. The CDR3 coding sequence is TGCGCCAGCAGCCGAATACAGGAGTACAATGAGCAGTTCTTC.

About this clone: A read error may account for a junction end that differs from germline. This sample also contains other DNA sequences that code for the same CDR3. The chain has TRBV11-2 and TRBJ2-3; maybe TRBD1 (6 bases). Germline assignment: CDR1 SGHAT and CDR2 FQNNGV. This CDR3 has 14 amino acids. The CDR3 loop is CASSQGHSTDTQYF. DNA for the CDR3: TGTGCCAGCAGCCAGGGACACTCCACAGACACGCAGTATTTT. The entire variable domain, with the rest obtained from reference TRBV11-2 and TRBJ2-3, is as follows: EAGVAQSPRYKIIEKRQSVAFWCNPISGHATLYWYQQILGQGPKLLIQFQNNGVVDDSQLPKDRFSAERLKGVDSTLKIQPAKLEDSAVYLCASSQGHSTDTQYFGPGTRLTVL.

The J gene is TRBJ1-6, the V gene TRBV6-5, with 8 bases that match TRBD1. Trimming at V came to 7 bases and at J to 9 bases, leaving 11 bases not matched to a gene. Looked up from germline, CDR1 is MNHEY and CDR2 is SVGAGI. CDR3 length: 15 amino acids. The DNA for the CDR3 is TGTGCCAGCAAACGAACAGGGGGTGTTTCTTCACCCCTCCACTTT. This sequence encodes CASKRTGGVSSPLHF.